One and the same sample provided the 13 T cell receptor beta chains below, sequenced in a study of cytomegalovirus exposure and HLA in healthy donors. Primers for the PCR totalled 60 Vbeta and 13 Jbeta. Generated by immunoSEQ multiplex PCR, the TCRdb table keeps only in-frame clones and is missing some. Here the sample spans more than 80,000 clones, roughly 63% being singletons. Material: PBMCs. All receptors come from a woman aged 40 to 50 in good health and CMV-seropositive.

This clone has just one count. The genes are TRBV6-1 and TRBJ1-2, with D hard to call. Germline assignment: CDR1 MNHNS and CDR2 SASEGT. Trimming removed 1 base from V and 8 bases from J, with 11 bases in between. The CDR3 totals 13 residues. This CDR3 reads CASSEVEGGGYTF. The CDR3 coding sequence is TGTGCCAGCAGTGAAGTGGAGGGAGGAGGCTACACCTTC.

The chain has TRBV20-1 and TRBJ2-3, with unresolved D. Germline lookup yields CDR1 DFQATT and CDR2 SNEGSKA (reference sequence). The CDR3 is 10 residues long. The CDR3 nucleotides read TGCATGACAAGCACAGATACGCAGTATTTT. It is translated as CMTSTDTQYF.

CDR3 sequence reads: CASSLRTGVGNEQFF. The CDR3 nucleotides are TGTGCCAGCAGCCTAAGGACAGGGGTCGGCAATGAGCAGTTCTTC. The J gene is TRBJ2-1, the V gene TRBV5-6, with TRBD1 matching 9 bases. Germline CDR1 is SGHDT and CDR2 is YYEEEE. Losses at the gene ends were 4 bases for V and 6 bases for J; bases not matched to a gene: 8. This CDR3 is 15 amino acids long.

This chain joins TRBV27 and TRBJ2-7; 8 bases align to TRBD2. The CDR3 runs 16 residues. J was trimmed by 3 bases and V by 3 bases; bases with no gene match: 10. Per the germline V gene, CDR1 is MNHEY and CDR2 is SMNVEV (reference sequence). The CDR3 DNA is TGTGCCAGCAGTTTTTCTTGGGGACTAGGGCACTACGAGCAGTACTTC. Translating it yields CASSFSWGLGHYEQYF.

The chain recombines TRBV6-5 with TRBJ1-2; perhaps TRBD1 as D (5 bases). The ends were cut back, 6 bases at V and 4 bases at J, with 12 bases in the middle. The CDR3 runs to 13 residues. In germline, CDR1 is MNHEY, CDR2 SVGAGI. This CDR3 is CASRWGAFYGYTF. In nucleotides, the CDR3 is TGTGCCAGCAGGTGGGGCGCGTTCTATGGCTACACCTTC.

This chain joins TRBV7-2 and TRBJ1-4, with D perhaps matching TRBD1 (5 bases). Trimming took off 5 bases at V and 1 base at J, with 11 bases between the two ends. Per germline, CDR1 SGHTA and CDR2 FQGNSA. This CDR3 is built from 15 residues. The CDR3 DNA reads as TGTGCCAGCAGCCCGTACCAGGGAACTAATGAAAAACTGTTTTTT. Its protein is CASSPYQGTNEKLFF.

The V and J genes are TRBV29-1 and TRBJ1-2; 7 nucleotides agree with TRBD1. The CDR3 contains 13 residues. Germline assignment: CDR1 SQVTM and CDR2 ANQGSEA. J was trimmed by 4 bases and V by 4 bases; bases with no gene match: 6. The CDR3 loop is CSVGTGPLYGYTF. The CDR3 bases are TGCAGCGTTGGGACAGGTCCCCTCTATGGCTACACCTTC.

For the CDR3, the DNA is TGTGCCAGCAGCTTAGATGTGACAGGGGGGGTCACAGATACGCAGTATTTT. Protein: CASSLDVTGGVTDTQYF. This chain connects TRBV11-2 to TRBJ2-3; 9 bases match TRBD1. After removal of 0 bases from V and 2 bases from J, the junction contained 6 bases not matched to a gene. CDR1 and CDR2 from the germline V gene are SGHAT and FQNNGV. The CDR3 consists of 17 residues.

V is TRBV28 and J is TRBJ2-2; D remains ambiguous. This CDR3 spans 12 amino acids. The ends were cut back, 4 bases at V and 6 bases at J, with 6 bases in the middle. CDR1 and CDR2 from the germline V gene are MDHEN and SYDVKM. DNA for the CDR3: TGTGCCAGCAGTTCGTGGCCCGGGGAGCTGTTTTTT. Translating gives CASSSWPGELFF.

This clone has just one count. This chain links TRBV5-1 with TRBJ2-7; 10 bases line up with TRBD1. With V trimmed by 4 bases and J by 6 bases, 4 bases remained unmatched. The length of the CDR3 is 13 residues. Germline-derived CDR1 and CDR2 are SGHRS and YFSETQ. The CDR3 loop reads CASSGRTGGEQYF. The CDR3 bases are TGCGCCAGCAGCGGGAGGACAGGGGGCGAGCAGTACTTC.

This clone was counted a few times. The rearrangement joins TRBV28 to TRBJ1-1; TRBD1 matches at 9 bases. The CDR3 is 17 residues long. CDR1 and CDR2 from the germline V gene are MDHEN and SYDVKM. The V gene end was trimmed by 3 bases and the J gene end by 1 base; junction bases not matched to a gene: 9. CDR3 nucleotides: TGTGCCAGCAGTTTTAACGCGGGGGACAGGGAGAACACTGAAGCTTTCTTT. Translating it yields CASSFNAGDRENTEAFF.

J is TRBJ1-5 and V is TRBV19; D not certain. CDR1 is LNHDA and CDR2 is SQIVND in the germline V gene (reference sequence). V lost 6 bases and J lost 5, with 17 bases in between. This CDR3 comprises 15 residues. DNA for the CDR3: TGTGCCAGTAGGCCCATGGGCGGGGTAGATCAGCCCCAGCATTTT. This translates into CASRPMGGVDQPQHF.

The chain joins TRBV5-1 to TRBJ2-2, with TRBD1 identical over 11 bases. This CDR3 comprises 16 residues. The junction had 7 bases not matched to a gene; V was cut back by 4 bases and J by 5 bases. The germline V gene has CDR1 SGHRS and CDR2 YFSETQ. The CDR3 region is CASSPYGTGGTGELFF. DNA of the CDR3: TGCGCCAGCAGCCCCTACGGGACAGGGGGAACCGGGGAGCTGTTTTTT.